This T cell receptor beta chain stems from a study of blood T cell repertoires in COVID-19. Whole-study context: Samples of COVID-19 (acute and convalescent) were obtained from the United States, Italy and Spain.

Trimming cost V 4 bases and J 5 bases, with 9 bases left between them. This CDR3 is 12 amino acids long. Per germline, CDR1 SGDLS and CDR2 YYNGEE. Assay used: immunoSEQ multiplex PCR; TCRdb lists only in-frame clones, some missing. Of some 200,000 clones listed, roughly nine tenths are singletons. The sequenced sample was PBMCs or T cells enriched from blood (not recorded which). V and J are TRBV9 and TRBJ1-1, with D perhaps TRBD1 (5 bases). The sequence came from a woman in her fifties or sixties in a cohort exposed to, infected with or recovered from COVID-19 (not recorded which). The CDR3: CASSPQGTEAFF. The CDR3 coding sequence is TGTGCCAGCAGCCCTCAGGGAACTGAAGCTTTCTTT.